Included here is one T cell receptor (beta chain) sequence, with context. The antigen is unknown. A single base separates this from a much larger clone, so it may be a read error. This sample stems from a study of regulatory T cells in long-lasting Graves disease. Findings and caveats of the study: Persistent Graves' patients possessed reduced TCR diversity relative to recently diagnosed ones.

As for time point: newly diagnosed GD, antithyroid drugs for less than 3 months. RNA from PBMCs was the source of the TCR library. Arm-PCR of CDR3 regions with iRepertoire HTBI primers generated TCR beta libraries. TCRdb redid the calling of the multiplex PCR reads with MiXCR, one entry per CDR3 protein. The data hold around 250,000 distinct CDR3 sequences, with around a sixth observed a single time. This CDR3 comprises 14 residues. CDR1 and CDR2 (germline): SQVTM, ANQGSEA. The same sample was also studied in work on T cells in Graves' hyperthyroidism and ophthalmopathy.

This clonotype originated in a woman aged 25 to 39 with Graves disease. The source was peripheral blood mononuclear cells (PBMCs), collected at new diagnosis, from a patient treated with antithyroid drugs. The chain couples TRBV29-1 to TRBJ1-4, with D maybe TRBD1 (5 bases). CDR3 loop: CSVVREGRGEKLSF. CDR3 bases: TGCAGCGTTGTAAGAGAGGGCAGAGGGGAAAAACTGTCTTTT.